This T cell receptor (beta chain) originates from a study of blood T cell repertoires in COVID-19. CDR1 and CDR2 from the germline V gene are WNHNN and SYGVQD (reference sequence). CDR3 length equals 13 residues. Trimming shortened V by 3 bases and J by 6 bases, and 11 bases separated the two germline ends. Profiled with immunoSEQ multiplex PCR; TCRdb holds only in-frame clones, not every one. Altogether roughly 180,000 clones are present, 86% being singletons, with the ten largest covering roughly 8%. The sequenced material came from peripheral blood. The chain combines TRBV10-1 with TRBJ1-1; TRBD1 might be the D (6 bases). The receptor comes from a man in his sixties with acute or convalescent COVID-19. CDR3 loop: CASSEWTAAEAFF. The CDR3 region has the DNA TGCGCCAGCAGTGAATGGACAGCGGCTGAAGCTTTCTTT.